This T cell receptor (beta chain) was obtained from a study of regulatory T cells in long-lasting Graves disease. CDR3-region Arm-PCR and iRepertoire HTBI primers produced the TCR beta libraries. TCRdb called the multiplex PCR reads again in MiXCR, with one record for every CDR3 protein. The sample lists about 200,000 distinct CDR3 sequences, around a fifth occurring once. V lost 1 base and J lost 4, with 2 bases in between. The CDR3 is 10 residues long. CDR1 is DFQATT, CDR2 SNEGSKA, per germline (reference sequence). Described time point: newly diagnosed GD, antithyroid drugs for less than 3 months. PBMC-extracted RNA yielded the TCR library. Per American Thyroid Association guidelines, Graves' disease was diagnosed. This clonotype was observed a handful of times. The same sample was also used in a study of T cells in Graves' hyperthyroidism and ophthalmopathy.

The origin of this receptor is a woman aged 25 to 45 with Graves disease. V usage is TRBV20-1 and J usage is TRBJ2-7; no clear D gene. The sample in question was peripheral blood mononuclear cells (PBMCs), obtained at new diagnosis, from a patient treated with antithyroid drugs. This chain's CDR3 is CSARGYEQYF. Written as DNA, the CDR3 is TGCAGTGCTAGAGGGTACGAGCAGTACTTC.